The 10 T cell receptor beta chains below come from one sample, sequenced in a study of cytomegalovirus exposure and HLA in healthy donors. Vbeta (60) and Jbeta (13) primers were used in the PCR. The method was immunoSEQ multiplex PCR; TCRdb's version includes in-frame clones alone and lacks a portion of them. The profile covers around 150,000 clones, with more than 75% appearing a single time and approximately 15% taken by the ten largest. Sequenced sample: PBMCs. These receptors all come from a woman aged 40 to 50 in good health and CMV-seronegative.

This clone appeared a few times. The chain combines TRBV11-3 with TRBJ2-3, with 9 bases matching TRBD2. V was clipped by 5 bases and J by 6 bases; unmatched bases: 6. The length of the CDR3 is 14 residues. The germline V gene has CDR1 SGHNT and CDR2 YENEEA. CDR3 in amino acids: CASSQGLAWDTQYF. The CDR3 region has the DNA TGTGCCAGCAGCCAGGGACTAGCTTGGGATACGCAGTATTTT.

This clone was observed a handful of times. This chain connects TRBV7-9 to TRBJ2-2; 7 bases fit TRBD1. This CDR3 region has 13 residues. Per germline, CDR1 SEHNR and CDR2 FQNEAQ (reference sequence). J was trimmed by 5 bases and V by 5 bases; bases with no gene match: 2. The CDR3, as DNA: TGTGCCAGCAGCGCCAGGGGGACCGGGGAGCTGTTTTTT. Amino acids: CASSARGTGELFF.

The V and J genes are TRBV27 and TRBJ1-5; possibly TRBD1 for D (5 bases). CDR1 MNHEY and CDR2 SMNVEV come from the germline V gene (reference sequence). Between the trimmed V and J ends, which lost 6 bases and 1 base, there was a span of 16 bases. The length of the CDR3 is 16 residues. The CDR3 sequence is CASSPGGVESNQPQHF. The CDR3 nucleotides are TGTGCCAGCAGCCCTGGGGGGGTTGAGAGCAATCAGCCCCAGCATTTT.

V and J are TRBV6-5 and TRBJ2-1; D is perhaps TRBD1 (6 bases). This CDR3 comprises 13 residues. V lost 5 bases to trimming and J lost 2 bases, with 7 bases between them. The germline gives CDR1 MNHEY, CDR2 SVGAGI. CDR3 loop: CASSRTAYNEQFF. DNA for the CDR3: TGTGCCAGCAGTCGGACAGCCTACAATGAGCAGTTCTTC.

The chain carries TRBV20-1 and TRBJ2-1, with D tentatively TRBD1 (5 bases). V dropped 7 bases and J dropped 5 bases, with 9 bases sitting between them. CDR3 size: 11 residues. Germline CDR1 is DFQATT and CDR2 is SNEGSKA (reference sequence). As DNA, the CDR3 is TGCAGTGTGGCCAGGGACAATGAGCAGTTCTTC. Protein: CSVARDNEQFF.

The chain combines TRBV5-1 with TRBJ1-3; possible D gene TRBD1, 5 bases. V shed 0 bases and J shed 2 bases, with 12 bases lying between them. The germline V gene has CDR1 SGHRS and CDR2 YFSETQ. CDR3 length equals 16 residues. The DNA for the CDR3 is TGCGCCAGCAGCTTGGATTGGGGGGGAGCTGGAAACACCATATATTTT. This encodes CASSLDWGGAGNTIYF.

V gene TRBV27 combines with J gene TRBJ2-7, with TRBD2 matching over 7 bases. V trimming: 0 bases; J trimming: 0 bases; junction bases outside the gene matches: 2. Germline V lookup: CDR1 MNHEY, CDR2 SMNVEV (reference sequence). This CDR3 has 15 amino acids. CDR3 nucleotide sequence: TGTGCCAGCAGTTTATCGGGGGGGTACTCCTACGAGCAGTACTTC. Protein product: CASSLSGGYSYEQYF.

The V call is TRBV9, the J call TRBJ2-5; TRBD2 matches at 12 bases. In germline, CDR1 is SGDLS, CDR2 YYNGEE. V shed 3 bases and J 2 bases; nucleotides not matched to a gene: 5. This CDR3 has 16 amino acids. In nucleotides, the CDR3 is TGTGCCAGCAGCGGACAGACTAGCGGGGGACAAGAGACCCAGTACTTC. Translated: CASSGQTSGGQETQYF. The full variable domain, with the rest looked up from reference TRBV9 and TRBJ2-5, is DSGVTQTPKHLITATGQRVTLRCSPRSGDLSVYWYQQSLDQGLQFLIQYYNGEERAKGNILERFSAQQFPDLHSELNLSSLELGDSALYFCASSGQTSGGQETQYFGPGTRLLVL.

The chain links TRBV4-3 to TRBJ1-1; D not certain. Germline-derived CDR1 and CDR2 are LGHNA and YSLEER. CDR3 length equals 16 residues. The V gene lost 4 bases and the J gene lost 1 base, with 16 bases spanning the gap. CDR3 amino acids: CASSPHKTVANTEAFF. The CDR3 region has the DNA TGCGCCAGCAGCCCCCATAAGACCGTAGCGAACACTGAAGCTTTCTTT.

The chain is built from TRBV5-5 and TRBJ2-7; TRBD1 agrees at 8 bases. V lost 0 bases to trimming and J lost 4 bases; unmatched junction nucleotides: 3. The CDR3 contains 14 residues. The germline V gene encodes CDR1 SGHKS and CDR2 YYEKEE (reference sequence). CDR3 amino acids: CASSLGTGRYEQYF. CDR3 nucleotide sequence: TGTGCCAGCAGCTTGGGGACAGGGAGGTACGAGCAGTACTTC.